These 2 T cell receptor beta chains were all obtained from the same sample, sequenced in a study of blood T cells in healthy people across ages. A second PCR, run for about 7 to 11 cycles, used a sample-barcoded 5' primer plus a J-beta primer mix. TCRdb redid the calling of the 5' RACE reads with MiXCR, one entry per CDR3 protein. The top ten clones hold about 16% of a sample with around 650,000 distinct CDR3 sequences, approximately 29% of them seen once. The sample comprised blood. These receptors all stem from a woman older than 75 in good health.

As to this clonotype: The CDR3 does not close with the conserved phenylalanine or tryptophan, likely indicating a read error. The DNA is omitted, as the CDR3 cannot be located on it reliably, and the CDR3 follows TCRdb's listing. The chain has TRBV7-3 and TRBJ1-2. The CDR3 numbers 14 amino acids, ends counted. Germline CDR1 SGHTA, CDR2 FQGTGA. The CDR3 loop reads CASSEGGGNGYTFV.

The CDR3 DNA reads as TGTGCCAGCAGCCCCGGAGGGAGAGTTAACTATGGCTACACCTTC. Translated: CASSPGGRVNYGYTF. This chain connects TRBV7-2 to TRBJ1-2; D remains unclear. Per germline, CDR1 SGHTA and CDR2 FQGNSA. The CDR3 has 15 residues. V was trimmed by 5 bases and J by 1 base, leaving 14 bases between them.